This passage covers 10 T cell receptor beta chains from one sample sequenced in a study of blood T cell repertoires in COVID-19. Assay used: immunoSEQ multiplex PCR; TCRdb lists only in-frame clones, some missing. The table includes about 210,000 clones, roughly 84% detected once. The material sequenced was peripheral blood. The receptors originated from a woman aged 80 or older with COVID-19, enrolled during active disease.

The J gene is TRBJ1-1, the V gene TRBV10-3; D gene ambiguous. The CDR3 spans 14 residues. The germline V gene encodes CDR1 ENHRY and CDR2 SYGVKD. V shed 7 bases and J shed 0 bases, with 12 bases lying between them. The CDR3 loop is CAINDGALNTEAFF. DNA for the CDR3: TGTGCCATCAATGACGGAGCCCTGAACACTGAAGCTTTCTTT.

This clone has a handful of counts. The chain has TRBV5-5 and TRBJ1-5; 10 nucleotides agree with TRBD1. The CDR3 is 14 amino acids. The germline V gene encodes CDR1 SGHKS and CDR2 YYEKEE (reference sequence). Losses at the gene ends were 4 bases for V and 5 bases for J; bases not matched to a gene: 3. CDR3 coding DNA: TGTGCCAGCAGCGGCGGGACAGGGGATCAGCCCCAGCATTTT. Amino acid sequence: CASSGGTGDQPQHF.

This clone was picked up a small number of times. The rearrangement joins TRBV5-1 to TRBJ2-5, with D perhaps matching TRBD2 (6 bases). CDR1 is SGHRS and CDR2 is YFSETQ in the germline V gene. Trimming took off 3 bases at V and 5 bases at J, with 14 bases between the two ends. This CDR3 region has 14 residues. CDR3 sequence reads: CASSSTALAETQYF. The CDR3 DNA sequence: TGCGCCAGCAGCTCAACAGCCCTAGCGGAGACCCAGTACTTC.

This sequence joins TRBV6-5 and TRBJ2-1, with TRBD2 matching over 9 bases. Per germline, CDR1 MNHEY and CDR2 SVGAGI. The CDR3 totals 14 residues. With 8 bases clipped from V and 3 bases from J, the junction kept 5 bases outside the gene matches. CDR3 residues: CASDTSGFYNEQFF. The CDR3 DNA follows: TGTGCCAGCGACACTAGCGGGTTCTACAATGAGCAGTTCTTC.

CDR3 loop: CASSLAPTGRGEKLFF. CDR3 bases: TGTGCCAGCAGCTTAGCGCCCACAGGGCGAGGTGAAAAACTGTTTTTT. The chain joins TRBV7-2 to TRBJ1-4; D may be TRBD1 (6 bases). CDR3 length: 16 residues. Trimming stripped 0 bases from V and 7 bases from J, with 15 bases between. Germline V gene data show CDR1 as SGHTA and CDR2 as FQGNSA.

This sequence joins TRBV19 and TRBJ2-7; D is possibly TRBD1 (6 bases). The CDR3 sequence is 18 residues long. V lost 10 bases to trimming and J lost 0 bases, with 28 bases between them. Per the germline V gene, CDR1 is LNHDA and CDR2 is SQIVND (reference sequence). The CDR3 nucleotides are TGTGCCACTTCAGTTTGGGCGCGATTGGGGGCTCCCTCCTACGAGCAGTACTTC. The encoded protein is CATSVWARLGAPSYEQYF.

The genes are TRBV7-5 and TRBJ1-5; TRBD1 was called by the table and not checked on the DNA. TRBV7-5 is given as a pseudogene. The CDR3 totals 16 residues. The CDR3 region has the DNA TGTGTCAGAAGCTTAGCCCGGACAGGGGGCGGGCAGCCCCAGCATTTT. This codes for CVRSLARTGGGQPQHF.

The chain combines TRBV28 with TRBJ1-2; weak D call: TRBD1 (5 bases). The germline gives CDR1 MDHEN, CDR2 SYDVKM. V was trimmed by 5 bases and J by 8 bases, leaving 12 bases between them. The CDR3 sequence is 12 residues long. DNA for the CDR3: TGTGCCAGCAGTCCAGGGATTTGGGGCTACACCTTC. It specifies CASSPGIWGYTF.

Remarks on this clone: One junction end disagrees with the germline gene, perhaps due to a read error. This chain links TRBV12-3 or TRBV12-4 with TRBJ1-5; 7 bases line up with TRBD1. There are 12 residues in the CDR3. The CDR3 region is CASSIDLGTANF. For the CDR3, the DNA is TGTGCCAGCAGTATTGACCTTGGGACAGCGAATTTT.

The chain employs TRBV11-3 and TRBJ1-1; perhaps TRBD1 as D (5 bases). V lost 5 bases and J lost 1, with 14 bases in between. CDR3 size: 15 residues. Germline-derived CDR1 and CDR2 are SGHNT and YENEEA. DNA for the CDR3: TGTGCCAGCAGCAGAGGCGGGACGGCGAACACTGAAGCTTTCTTT. Amino acid sequence: CASSRGGTANTEAFF.